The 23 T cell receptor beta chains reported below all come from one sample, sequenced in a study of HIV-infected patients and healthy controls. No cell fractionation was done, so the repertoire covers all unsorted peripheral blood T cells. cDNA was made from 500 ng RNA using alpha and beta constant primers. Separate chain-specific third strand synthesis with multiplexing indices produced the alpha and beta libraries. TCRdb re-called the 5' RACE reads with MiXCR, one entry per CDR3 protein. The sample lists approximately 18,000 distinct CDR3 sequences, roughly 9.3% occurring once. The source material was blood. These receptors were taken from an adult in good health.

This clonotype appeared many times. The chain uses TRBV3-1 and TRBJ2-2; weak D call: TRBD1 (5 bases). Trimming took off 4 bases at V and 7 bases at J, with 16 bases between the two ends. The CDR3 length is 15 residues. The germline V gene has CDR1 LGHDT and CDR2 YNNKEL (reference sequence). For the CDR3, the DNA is TGTGCCAGCAGCCGCCACCAGGGTGGAGTCGGGGAGCTGTTTTTT. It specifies CASSRHQGGVGELFF.

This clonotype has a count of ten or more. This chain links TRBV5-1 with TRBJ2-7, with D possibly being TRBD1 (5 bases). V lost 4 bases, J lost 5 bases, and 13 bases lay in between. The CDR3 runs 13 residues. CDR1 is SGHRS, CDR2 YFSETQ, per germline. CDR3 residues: CASSAGHTHEQYF. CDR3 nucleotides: TGCGCCAGCAGCGCCGGACACACCCACGAGCAGTACTTC.

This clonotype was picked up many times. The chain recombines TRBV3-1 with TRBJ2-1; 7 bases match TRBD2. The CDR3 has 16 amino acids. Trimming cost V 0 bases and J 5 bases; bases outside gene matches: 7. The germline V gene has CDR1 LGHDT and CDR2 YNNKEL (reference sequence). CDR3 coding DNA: TGTGCCAGCAGCCAAGATTGGGCGGGAGCTCACAATGAGCAGTTCTTC. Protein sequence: CASSQDWAGAHNEQFF.

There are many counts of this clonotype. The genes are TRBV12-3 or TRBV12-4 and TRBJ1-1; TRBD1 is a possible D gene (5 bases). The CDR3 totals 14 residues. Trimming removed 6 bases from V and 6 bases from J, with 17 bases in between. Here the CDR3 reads CASRTNNGGAEAFF. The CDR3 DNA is TGTGCCAGCAGGACAAACAATGGGGGGGCTGAAGCTTTCTTT.

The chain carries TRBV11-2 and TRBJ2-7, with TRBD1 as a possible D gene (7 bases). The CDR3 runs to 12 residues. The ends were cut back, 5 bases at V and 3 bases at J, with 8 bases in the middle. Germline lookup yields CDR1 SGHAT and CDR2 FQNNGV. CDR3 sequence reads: CASSQGGYEQYF. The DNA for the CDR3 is TGTGCCAGCAGCCAGGGGGGCTACGAGCAGTACTTC. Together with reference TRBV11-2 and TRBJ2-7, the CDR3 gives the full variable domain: EAGVAQSPRYKIIEKRQSVAFWCNPISGHATLYWYQQILGQGPKLLIQFQNNGVVDDSQLPKDRFSAERLKGVDSTLKIQPAKLEDSAVYLCASSQGGYEQYFGPGTRLTVT.

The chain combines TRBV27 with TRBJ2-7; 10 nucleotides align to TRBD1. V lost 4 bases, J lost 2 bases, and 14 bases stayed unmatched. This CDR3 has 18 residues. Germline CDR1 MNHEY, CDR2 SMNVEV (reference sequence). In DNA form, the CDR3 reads TGTGCCAGCAGTTCTACCTTCGCAATCGGGACAGGGGCCTACGAGCAGTACTTC. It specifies CASSSTFAIGTGAYEQYF.

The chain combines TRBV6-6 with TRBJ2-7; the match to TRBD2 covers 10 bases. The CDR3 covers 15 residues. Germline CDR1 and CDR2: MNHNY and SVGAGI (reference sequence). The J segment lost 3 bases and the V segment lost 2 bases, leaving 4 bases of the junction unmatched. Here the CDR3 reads CASSYPASGSYEQYF. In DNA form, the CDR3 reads TGTGCCAGCAGTTACCCAGCTAGCGGGAGCTACGAGCAGTACTTC.

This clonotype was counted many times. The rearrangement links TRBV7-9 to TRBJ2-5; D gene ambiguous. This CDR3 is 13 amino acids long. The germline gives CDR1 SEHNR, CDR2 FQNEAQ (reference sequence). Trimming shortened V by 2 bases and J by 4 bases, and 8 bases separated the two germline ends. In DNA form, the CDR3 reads TGTGCCAGCAGCTTAACCTTCTTAGAGACCCAGTACTTC. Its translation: CASSLTFLETQYF.

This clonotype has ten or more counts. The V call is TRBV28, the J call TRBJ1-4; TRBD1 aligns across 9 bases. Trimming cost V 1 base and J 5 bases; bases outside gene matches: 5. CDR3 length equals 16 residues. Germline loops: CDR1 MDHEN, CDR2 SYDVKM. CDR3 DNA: TGTGCCAGCAGTTTATCAGGACAGGGGTTAAATGAAAAACTGTTTTTT. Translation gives CASSLSGQGLNEKLFF.

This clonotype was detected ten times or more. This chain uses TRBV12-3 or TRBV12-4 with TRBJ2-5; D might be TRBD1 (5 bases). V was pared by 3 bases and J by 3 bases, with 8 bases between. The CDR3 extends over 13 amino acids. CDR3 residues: CASSFIGEETQYF. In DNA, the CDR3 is TGTGCCAGCAGTTTTATAGGGGAAGAGACCCAGTACTTC.

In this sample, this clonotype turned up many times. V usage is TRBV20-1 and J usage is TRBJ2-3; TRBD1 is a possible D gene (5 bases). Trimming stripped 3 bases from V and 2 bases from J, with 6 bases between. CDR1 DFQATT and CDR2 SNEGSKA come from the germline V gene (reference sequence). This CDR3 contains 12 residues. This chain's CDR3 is CSARDTTDTQYF. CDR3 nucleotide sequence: TGCAGTGCTAGGGACACCACAGATACGCAGTATTTT.

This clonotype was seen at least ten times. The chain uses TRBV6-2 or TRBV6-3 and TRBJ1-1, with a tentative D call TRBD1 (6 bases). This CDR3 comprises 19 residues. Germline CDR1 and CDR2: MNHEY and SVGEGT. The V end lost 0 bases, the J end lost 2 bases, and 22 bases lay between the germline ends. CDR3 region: CASSYSQGQIAPINTEAFF. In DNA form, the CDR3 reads TGTGCCAGCAGTTACTCCCAAGGACAGATCGCGCCCATCAACACTGAAGCTTTCTTT.

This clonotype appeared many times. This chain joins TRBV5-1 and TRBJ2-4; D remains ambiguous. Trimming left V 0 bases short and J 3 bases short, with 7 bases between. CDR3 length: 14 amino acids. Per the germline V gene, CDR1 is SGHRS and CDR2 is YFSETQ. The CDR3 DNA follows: TGCGCCAGCAGCTTGGCTATCAGCAAAAACATTCAGTACTTC. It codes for CASSLAISKNIQYF.

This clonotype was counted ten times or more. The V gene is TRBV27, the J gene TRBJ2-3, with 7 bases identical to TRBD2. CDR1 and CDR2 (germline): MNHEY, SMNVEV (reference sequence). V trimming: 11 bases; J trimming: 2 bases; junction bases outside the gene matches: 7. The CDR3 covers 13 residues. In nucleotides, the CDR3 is TGTGCCGTTGGACTAGTGCACACAGATACGCAGTATTTT. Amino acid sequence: CAVGLVHTDTQYF.

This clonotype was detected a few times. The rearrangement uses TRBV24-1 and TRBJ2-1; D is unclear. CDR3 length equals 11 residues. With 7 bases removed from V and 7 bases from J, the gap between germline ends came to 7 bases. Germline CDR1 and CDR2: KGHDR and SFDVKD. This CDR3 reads CATRGWNEQFF. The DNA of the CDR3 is TGTGCCACCAGGGGGTGGAATGAGCAGTTCTTC.

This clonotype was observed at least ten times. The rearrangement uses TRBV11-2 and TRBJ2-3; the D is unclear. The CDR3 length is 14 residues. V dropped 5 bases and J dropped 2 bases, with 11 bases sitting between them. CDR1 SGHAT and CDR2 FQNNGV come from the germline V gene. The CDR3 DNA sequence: TGTGCCAGCAGCACCAGACTCTTCACAGATACGCAGTATTTT. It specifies CASSTRLFTDTQYF.

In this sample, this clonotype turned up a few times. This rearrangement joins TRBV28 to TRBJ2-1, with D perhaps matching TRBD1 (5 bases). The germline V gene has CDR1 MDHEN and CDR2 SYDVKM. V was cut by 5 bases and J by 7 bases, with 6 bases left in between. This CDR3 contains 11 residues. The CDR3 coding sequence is TGTGCCAGCAGTAACAGGAATGAGCAGTTCTTC. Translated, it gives CASSNRNEQFF.

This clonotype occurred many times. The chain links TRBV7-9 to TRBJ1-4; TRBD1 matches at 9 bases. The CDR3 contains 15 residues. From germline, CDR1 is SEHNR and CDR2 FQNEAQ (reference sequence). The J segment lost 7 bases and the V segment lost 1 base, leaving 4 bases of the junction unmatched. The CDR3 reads CASSLGVDRGEKLFF. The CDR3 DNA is TGTGCCAGCAGCTTAGGTGTGGACAGGGGTGAAAAACTGTTTTTT.

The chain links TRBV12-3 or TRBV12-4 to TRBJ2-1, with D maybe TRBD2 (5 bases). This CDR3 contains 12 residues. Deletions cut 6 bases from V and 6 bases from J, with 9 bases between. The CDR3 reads CASSRDFNEQFF. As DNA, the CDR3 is TGTGCCAGCAGCCGGGATTTCAATGAGCAGTTCTTC.

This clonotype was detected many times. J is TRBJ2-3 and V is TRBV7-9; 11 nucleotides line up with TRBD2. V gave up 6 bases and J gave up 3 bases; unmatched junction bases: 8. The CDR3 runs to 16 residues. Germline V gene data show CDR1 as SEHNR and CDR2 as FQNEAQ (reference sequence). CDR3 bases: TGTGCCAGCAGACAGATAGCGGGGGGGCGGACAGATACGCAGTATTTT. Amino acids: CASRQIAGGRTDTQYF. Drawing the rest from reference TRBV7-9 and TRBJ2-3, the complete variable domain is DTGVSQNPRHKITKRGQNVTFRCDPISEHNRLYWYRQTLGQGPEFLTYFQNEAQLEKSRLLSDRFSAERPKGSFSTLEIQRTEQGDSAMYLCASRQIAGGRTDTQYFGPGTRLTVL.

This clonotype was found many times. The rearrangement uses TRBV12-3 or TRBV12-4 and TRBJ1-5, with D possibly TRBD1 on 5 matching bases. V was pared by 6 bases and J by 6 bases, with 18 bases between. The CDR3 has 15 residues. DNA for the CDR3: TGTGCCAGCAGCCCGGGACCGGGCGAAGGTCAGCCCCAGCATTTT. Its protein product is CASSPGPGEGQPQHF.

Here the CDR3 DNA reads TGCAGCGTTGAGGCAGGGGGCTATGGCTACACCTTC. This codes for CSVEAGGYGYTF. J is TRBJ1-2 and V is TRBV29-1, with TRBD1 matching over 7 bases. Looked up from germline, CDR1 is SQVTM and CDR2 is ANQGSEA. CDR3 length: 12 amino acids. V shed 3 bases, J shed 4 bases, and the junction held 2 bases outside the gene matches. Using reference TRBV29-1 and TRBJ1-2 for the parts outside the CDR3, the full variable domain is SAVISQKPSRDICQRGTSLTIQCQVDSQVTMMFWYRQQPGQSLTLIATANQGSEATYESGFVIDKFPISRPNLTFSTLTVSNMSPEDSSIYLCSVEAGGYGYTFGSGTRLTVV.

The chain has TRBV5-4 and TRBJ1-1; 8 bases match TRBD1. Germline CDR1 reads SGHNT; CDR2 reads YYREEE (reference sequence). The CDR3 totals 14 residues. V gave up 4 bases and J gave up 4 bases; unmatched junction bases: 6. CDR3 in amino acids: CASSPPTGGTEAFF. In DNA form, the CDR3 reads TGTGCCAGCAGCCCTCCCACAGGGGGCACTGAAGCTTTCTTT.